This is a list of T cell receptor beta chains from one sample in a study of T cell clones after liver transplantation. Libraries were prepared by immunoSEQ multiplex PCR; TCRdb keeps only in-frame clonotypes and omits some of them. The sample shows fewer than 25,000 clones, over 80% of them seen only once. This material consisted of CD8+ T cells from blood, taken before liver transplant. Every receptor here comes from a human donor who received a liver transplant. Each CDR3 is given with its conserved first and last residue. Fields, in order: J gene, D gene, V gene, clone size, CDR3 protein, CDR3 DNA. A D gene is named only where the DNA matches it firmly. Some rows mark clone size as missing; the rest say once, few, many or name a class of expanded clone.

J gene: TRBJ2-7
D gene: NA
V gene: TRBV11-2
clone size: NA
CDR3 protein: CASSRWGDYEQYF
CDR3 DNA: TGTGCCAGCAGCCGGTGGGGGGACTACGAGCAGTACTTC

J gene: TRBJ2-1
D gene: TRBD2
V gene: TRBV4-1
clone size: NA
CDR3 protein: CASMAGEVYNEQFF
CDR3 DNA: TGCGCCAGCATGGCGGGAGAAGTATACAATGAGCAGTTCTTC

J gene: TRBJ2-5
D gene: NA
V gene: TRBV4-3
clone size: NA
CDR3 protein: CASSQAVLGAGRETQYF
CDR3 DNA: TGCGCCAGCAGCCAAGCAGTCCTGGGGGCGGGACGAGAGACCCAGTACTTC

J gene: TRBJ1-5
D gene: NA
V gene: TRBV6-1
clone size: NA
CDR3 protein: CASINREDGNQPQHF
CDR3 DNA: TGTGCCAGCATTAACCGGGAGGATGGCAATCAGCCCCAGCATTTT

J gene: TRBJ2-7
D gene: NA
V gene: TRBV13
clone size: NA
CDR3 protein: CASSLGGTGSYEQYF
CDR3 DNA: TGTGCCAGCAGCTTAGGAGGGACGGGCTCCTACGAGCAGTACTTC

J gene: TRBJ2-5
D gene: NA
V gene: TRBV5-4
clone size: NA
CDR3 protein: CASSFLPGGTPPETQYF
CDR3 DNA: TGTGCCAGCAGCTTCCTCCCGGGCGGGACCCCCCCAGAGACCCAGTACTTC

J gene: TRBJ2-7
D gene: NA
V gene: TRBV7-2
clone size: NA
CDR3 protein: CASSWSGDEQYF
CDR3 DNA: TGTGCCAGCAGCTGGAGCGGAGACGAGCAGTACTTC

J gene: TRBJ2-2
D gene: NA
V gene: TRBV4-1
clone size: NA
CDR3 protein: CASSQLQGSGELFF
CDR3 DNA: TGCGCCAGCAGCCAACTACAGGGTTCCGGGGAGCTGTTTTTT

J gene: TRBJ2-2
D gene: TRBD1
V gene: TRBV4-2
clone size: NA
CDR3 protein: CASSQDQDRGTGELFF
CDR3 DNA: TGTGCCAGCAGCCAAGATCAGGACAGGGGCACCGGGGAGCTGTTTTTT

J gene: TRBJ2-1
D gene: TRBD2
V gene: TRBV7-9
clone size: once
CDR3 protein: CASSSLATSRYEQFF
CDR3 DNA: TGTGCCAGCAGCTCCCTCGCGACTAGCCGGTATGAGCAGTTCTTC

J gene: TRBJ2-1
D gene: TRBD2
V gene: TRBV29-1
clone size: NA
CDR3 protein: CSVEGTSGPSSYNEQFF
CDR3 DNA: TGCAGCGTTGAAGGGACTAGCGGGCCGAGCTCCTACAATGAGCAGTTCTTC

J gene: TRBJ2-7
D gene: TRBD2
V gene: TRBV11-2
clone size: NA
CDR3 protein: CASSLVGGLTYEQYF
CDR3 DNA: TGTGCCAGCAGCTTGGTGGGGGGACTAACCTACGAGCAGTACTTC

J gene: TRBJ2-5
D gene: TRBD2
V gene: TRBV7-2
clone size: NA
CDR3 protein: CASSFSGITLQETQYF
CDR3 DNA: TGTGCCAGCAGTTTTAGCGGGATTACCCTCCAAGAGACCCAGTACTTC

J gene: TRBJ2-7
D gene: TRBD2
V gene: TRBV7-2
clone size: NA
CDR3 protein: CAGSPGLAGTYEQYF
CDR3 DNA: TGTGCCGGCAGCCCTGGACTAGCGGGAACCTACGAGCAGTACTTC

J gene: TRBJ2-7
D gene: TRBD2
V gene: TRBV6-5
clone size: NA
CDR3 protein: CASSLWEGPYEQYF
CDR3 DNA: TGTGCCAGCAGTCTGTGGGAGGGCCCCTACGAGCAGTACTTC

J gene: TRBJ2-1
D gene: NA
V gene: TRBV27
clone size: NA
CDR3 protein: CASSLRSSYNEQFF
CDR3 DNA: TGTGCCAGCAGTTTACGAAGCTCCTACAATGAGCAGTTCTTC

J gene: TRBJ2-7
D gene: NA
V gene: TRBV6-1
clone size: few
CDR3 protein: CASSALHGGSSQFSYEQYF
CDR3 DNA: TGTGCCAGCAGTGCACTACACGGAGGTTCTAGCCAGTTCTCCTACGAGCAGTACTTC

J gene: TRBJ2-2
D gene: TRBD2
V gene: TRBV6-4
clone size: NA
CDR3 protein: CASSPTSGSTGELFF
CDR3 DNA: TGTGCCAGCAGTCCGACTAGCGGGAGCACCGGGGAGCTGTTTTTT

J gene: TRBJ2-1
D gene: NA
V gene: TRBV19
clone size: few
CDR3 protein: CASSQLGGSYNEQFF
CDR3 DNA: TGTGCCAGTAGTCAACTAGGCGGGTCCTACAATGAGCAGTTCTTC

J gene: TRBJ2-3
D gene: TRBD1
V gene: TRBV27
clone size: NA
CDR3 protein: CASSFSLGDRGTDTQYF
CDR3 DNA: TGTGCCAGCAGTTTTTCGTTGGGGGACAGGGGCACAGATACGCAGTATTTT

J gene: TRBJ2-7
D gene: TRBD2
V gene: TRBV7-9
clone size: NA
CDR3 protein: CASSFYWTSGSYEQYF
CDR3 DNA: TGTGCCAGCAGCTTCTACTGGACTAGCGGATCCTACGAGCAGTACTTC

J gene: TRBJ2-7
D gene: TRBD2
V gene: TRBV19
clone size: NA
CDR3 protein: CASSFTSGYEQYF
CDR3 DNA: TGTGCCAGTAGCTTTACTAGCGGCTACGAGCAGTACTTC

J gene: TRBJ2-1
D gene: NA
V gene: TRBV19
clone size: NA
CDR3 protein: CASSAGVYNEQFF
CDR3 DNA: TGTGCCAGTAGTGCAGGAGTCTACAATGAGCAGTTCTTC

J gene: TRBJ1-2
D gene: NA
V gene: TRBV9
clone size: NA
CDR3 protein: CASSVWDTRYGYTF
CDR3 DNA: TGTGCCAGCAGCGTATGGGACACTCGGTATGGCTACACCTTC

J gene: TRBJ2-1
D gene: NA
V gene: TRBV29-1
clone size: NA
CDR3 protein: CSVEPSGHNEQFF
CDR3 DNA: TGCAGCGTTGAACCTTCCGGCCACAATGAGCAGTTCTTC

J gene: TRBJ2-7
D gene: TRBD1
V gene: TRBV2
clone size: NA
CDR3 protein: CASSRGTGYSYEQYF
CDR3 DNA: TGTGCCAGCAGTCGGGGGACAGGCTATTCCTACGAGCAGTACTTC

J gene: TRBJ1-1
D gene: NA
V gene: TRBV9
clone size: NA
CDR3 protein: CASSVGGGPGPNTEAFF
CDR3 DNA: TGTGCCAGCAGCGTAGGTGGGGGTCCGGGCCCTAACACTGAAGCTTTCTTT

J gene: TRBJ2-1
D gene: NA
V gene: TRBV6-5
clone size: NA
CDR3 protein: CASTSAQGLNEQFF
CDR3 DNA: TGTGCCAGCACCTCAGCCCAGGGTCTCAATGAGCAGTTCTTC

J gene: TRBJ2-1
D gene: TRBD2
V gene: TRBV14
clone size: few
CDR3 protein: CASSPRERTSGSSYNEQFF
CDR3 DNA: TGTGCCAGCAGCCCGCGCGAACGGACTAGCGGGAGCTCCTACAATGAGCAGTTCTTC

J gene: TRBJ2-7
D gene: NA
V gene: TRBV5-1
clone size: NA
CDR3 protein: CASSLAGWYEQYF
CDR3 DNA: TGCGCCAGCAGCTTGGCGGGGTGGTACGAGCAGTACTTC

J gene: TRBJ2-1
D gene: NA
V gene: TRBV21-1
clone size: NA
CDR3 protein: CASSKNTSGSDNEQFF
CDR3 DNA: TGTGCCAGCAGCAAAAATACTAGCGGGAGTGACAATGAGCAGTTCTTC

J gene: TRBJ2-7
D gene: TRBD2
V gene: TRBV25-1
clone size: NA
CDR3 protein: CASSPREGTFYEQYF
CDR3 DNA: TGTGCCAGCAGCCCTAGGGAGGGGACTTTCTACGAGCAGTACTTC

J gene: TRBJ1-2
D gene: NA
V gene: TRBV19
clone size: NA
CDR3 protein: CASSISGLNYGYTF
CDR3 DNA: TGTGCCAGTAGTATCTCCGGCCTTAACTATGGCTACACCTTC

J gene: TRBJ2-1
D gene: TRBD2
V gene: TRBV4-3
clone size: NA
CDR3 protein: CASSQDKGLGGYNEQFF
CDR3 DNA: TGCGCCAGCAGCCAAGATAAGGGACTGGGGGGGTACAATGAGCAGTTCTTC

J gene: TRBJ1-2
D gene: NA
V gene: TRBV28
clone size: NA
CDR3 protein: CASSPSAWVIDGYTF
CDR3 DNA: TGTGCCAGCAGTCCTTCTGCGTGGGTCATAGATGGCTACACCTTC

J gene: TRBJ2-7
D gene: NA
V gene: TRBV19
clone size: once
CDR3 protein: CASSPGLDEQYF
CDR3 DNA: TGTGCCAGTAGTCCCGGGCTAGACGAGCAGTACTTC

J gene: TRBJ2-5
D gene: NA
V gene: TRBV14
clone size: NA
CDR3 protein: CASSQSTGWEAQYF
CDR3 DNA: TGTGCCAGCAGCCAATCCACAGGGTGGGAGGCCCAGTACTTC

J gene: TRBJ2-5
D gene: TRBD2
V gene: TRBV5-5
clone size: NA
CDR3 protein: CASSHERGREETQYF
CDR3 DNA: TGTGCCAGCAGCCACGAGCGGGGGCGCGAAGAGACCCAGTACTTC

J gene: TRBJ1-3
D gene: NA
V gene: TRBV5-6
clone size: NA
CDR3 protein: CASSPQGVGNTIYF
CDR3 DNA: TGTGCCAGCAGCCCACAGGGTGTGGGGAACACCATATATTTT

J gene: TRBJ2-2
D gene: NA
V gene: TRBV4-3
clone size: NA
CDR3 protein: CASSQDRATGELFF
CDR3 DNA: TGCGCCAGCAGCCAAGATCGGGCCACCGGGGAGCTGTTTTTT

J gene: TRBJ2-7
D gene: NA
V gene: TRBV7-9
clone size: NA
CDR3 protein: CASSFRAVEQYF
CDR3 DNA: TGTGCCAGCAGCTTCAGAGCGGTCGAGCAGTACTTC

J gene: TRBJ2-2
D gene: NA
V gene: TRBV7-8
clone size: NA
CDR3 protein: CASSLAGTGELFF
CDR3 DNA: TGTGCCAGCAGCTTAGCCGGAACCGGGGAGCTGTTTTTT

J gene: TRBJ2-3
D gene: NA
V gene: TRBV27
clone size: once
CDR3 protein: CASRTLILPDTQYF
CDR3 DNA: TGTGCCAGCAGGACTCTGATCCTCCCAGATACGCAGTATTTT

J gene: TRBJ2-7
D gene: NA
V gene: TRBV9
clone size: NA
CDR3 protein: CASSVDRLSYEQYF
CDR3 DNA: TGTGCCAGCAGCGTAGACAGGCTCTCCTACGAGCAGTACTTC

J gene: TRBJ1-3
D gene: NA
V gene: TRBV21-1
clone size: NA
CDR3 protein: CASSKRADRPVSGNTIYF
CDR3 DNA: TGTGCCAGCAGCAAACGGGCTGACAGGCCCGTCTCTGGAAACACCATATATTTT

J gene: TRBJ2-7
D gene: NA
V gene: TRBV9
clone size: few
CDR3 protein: CASSVGQPYEKQYF
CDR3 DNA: TGTGCCAGCAGCGTAGGACAGCCCTACGAGAAGCAGTACTTC

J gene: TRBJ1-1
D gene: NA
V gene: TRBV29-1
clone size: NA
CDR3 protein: CSVEAGMNTEAFF
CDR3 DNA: TGCAGCGTTGAAGCGGGGATGAACACTGAAGCTTTCTTT

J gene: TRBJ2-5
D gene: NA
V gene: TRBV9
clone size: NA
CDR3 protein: CASSVEETVQETQYF
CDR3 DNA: TGTGCCAGCAGCGTAGAGGAGACAGTCCAAGAGACCCAGTACTTC

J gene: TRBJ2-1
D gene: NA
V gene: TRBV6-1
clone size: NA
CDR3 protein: CASSRGGYNEQFF
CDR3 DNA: TGTGCCAGCAGCCGCGGAGGGTACAATGAGCAGTTCTTC